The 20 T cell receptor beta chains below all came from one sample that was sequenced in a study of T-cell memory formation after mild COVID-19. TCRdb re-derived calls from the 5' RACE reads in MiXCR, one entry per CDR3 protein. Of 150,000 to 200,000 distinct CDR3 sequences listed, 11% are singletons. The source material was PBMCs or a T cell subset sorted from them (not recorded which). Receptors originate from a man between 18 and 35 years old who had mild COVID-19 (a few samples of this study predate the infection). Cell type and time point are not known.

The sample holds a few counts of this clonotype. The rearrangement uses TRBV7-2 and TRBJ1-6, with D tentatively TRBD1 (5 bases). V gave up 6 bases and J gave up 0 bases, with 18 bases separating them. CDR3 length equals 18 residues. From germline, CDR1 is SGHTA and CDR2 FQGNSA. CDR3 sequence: CASRVGGTAYSYNSPLHF. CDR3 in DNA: TGTGCCAGCAGGGTCGGGGGAACAGCCTACTCCTATAATTCACCCCTCCACTTT.

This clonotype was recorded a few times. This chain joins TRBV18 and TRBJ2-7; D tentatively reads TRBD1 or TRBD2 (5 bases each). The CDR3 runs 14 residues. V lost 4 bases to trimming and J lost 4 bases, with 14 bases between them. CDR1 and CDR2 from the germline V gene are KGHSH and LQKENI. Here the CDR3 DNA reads TGTGCCAGCTCACTGGGGGTAGGGTTTTACGAGCAGTACGTC. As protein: CASSLGVGFYEQYV.

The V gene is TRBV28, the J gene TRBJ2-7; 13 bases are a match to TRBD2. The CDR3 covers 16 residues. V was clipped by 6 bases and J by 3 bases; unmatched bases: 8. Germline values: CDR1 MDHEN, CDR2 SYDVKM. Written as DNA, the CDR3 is TGTGCCAGCAGGCCGGGGGGACTAGCGGGGTTCTACGAGCAGTACGTC. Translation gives CASRPGGLAGFYEQYV.

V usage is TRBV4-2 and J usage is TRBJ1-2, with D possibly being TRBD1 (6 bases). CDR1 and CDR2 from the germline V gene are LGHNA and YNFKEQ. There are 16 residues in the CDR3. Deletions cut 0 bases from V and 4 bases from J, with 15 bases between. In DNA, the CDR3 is TGTGCCAGCAGCCAAGATGTCCAGGGGAGCTTCTATGGCTACACCTTC. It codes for CASSQDVQGSFYGYTF.

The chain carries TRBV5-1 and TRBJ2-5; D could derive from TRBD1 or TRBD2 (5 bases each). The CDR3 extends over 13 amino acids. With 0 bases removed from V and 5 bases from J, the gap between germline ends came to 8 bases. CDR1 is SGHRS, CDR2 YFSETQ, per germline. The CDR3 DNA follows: TGCGCCAGCAGCTTGGCGGGGACCGAGACCCAGTACTTC. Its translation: CASSLAGTETQYF.

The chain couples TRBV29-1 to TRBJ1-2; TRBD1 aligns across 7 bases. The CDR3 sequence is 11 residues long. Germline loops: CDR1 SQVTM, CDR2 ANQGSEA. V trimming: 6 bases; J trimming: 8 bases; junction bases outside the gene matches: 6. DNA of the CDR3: TGCAGCGTCGACAGGGTTGGGGGCTACACCTTC. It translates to CSVDRVGGYTF. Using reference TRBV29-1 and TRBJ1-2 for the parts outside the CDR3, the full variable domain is SAVISQKPSRDICQRGTSLTIQCQVDSQVTMMFWYRQQPGQSLTLIATANQGSEATYESGFVIDKFPISRPNLTFSTLTVSNMSPEDSSIYLCSVDRVGGYTFGSGTRLTVV.

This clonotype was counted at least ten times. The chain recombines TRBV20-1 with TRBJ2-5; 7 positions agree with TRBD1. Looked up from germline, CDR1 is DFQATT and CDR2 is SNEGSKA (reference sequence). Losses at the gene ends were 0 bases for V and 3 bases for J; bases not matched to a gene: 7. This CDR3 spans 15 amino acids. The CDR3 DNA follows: TGCAGTGCTAGAGATCTTGGACAGGCCGAAGAGACCCAGTACTTC. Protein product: CSARDLGQAEETQYF.

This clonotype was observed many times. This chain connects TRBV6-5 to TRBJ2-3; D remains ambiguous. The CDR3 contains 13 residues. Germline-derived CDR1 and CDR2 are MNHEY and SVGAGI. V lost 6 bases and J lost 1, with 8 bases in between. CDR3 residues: CASSPVGTDTQYF. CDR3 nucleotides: TGTGCCAGCAGCCCAGTGGGCACAGATACGCAGTATTTT.

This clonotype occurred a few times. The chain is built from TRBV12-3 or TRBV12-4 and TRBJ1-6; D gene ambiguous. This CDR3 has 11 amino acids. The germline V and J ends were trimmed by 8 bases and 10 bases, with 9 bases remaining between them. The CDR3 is CASSRSSPLHF. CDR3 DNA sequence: TGTGCCAGCTCCAGAAGCTCACCCCTCCACTTT.

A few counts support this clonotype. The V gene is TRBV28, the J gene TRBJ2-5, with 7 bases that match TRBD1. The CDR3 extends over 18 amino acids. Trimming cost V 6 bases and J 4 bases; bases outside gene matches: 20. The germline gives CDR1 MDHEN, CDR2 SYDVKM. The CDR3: CASSYTGASTFWRETQYF. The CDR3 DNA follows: TGTGCCAGCAGCTATACAGGGGCGAGTACGTTTTGGAGAGAGACCCAGTACTTC.

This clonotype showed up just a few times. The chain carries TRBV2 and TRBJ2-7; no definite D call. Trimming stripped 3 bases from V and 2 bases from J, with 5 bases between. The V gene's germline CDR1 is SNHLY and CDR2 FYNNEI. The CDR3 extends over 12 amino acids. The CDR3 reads CASSDRAYEQYF. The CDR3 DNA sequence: TGTGCCAGCAGTGACCGAGCCTACGAGCAGTACTTC.

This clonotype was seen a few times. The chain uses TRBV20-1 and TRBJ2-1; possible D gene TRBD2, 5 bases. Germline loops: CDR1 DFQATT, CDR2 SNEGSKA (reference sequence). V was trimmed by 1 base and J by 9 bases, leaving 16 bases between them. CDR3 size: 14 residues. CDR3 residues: CSARVTSGAGEQFF. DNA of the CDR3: TGCAGTGCTAGAGTAACCTCGGGCGCGGGTGAGCAGTTCTTC.

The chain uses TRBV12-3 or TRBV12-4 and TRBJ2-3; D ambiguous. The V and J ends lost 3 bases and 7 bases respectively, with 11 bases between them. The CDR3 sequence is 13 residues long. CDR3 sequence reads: CASSFPWENTQYF. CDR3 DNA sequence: TGTGCCAGCAGTTTCCCATGGGAAAATACGCAGTATTTT.

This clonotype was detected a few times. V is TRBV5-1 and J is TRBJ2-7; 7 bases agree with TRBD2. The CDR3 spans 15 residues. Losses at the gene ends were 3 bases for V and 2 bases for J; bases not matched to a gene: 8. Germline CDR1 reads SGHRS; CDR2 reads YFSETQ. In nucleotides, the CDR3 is TGCGCCAGCAGCTCCACGGGGGGTAATACCTACGAGCAGTACTTC. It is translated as CASSSTGGNTYEQYF.

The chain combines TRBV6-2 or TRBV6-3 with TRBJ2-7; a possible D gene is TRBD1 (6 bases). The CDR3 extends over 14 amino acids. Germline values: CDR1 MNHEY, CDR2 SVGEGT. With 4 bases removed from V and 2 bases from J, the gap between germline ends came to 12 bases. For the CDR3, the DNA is TGTGCCAGCAGTTCACAGGGTTTACCCTACGAGCAGTACTTC. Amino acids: CASSSQGLPYEQYF.

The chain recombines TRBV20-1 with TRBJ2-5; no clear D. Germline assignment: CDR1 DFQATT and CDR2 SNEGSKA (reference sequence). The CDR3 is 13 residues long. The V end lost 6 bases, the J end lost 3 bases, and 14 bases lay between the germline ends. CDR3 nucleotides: TGCAGTGCCGCCCCGCTAACTAAAGAGACCCAGTACTTC. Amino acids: CSAAPLTKETQYF.

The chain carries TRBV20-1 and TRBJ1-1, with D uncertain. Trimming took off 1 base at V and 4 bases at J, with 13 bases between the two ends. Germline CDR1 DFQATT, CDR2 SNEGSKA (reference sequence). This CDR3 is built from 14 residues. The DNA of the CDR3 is TGCAGTGCTAGAGCCCCCGGGAGTGGCACTGAAGCTTTCTTT. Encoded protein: CSARAPGSGTEAFF.

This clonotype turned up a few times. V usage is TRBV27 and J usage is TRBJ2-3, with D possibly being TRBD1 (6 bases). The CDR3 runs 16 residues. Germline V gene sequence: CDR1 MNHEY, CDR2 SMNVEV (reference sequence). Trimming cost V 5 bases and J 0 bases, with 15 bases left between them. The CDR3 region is CASSHSGTSSTDTQYF. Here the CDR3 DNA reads TGTGCCAGCAGTCATTCCGGGACATCTAGCACAGATACGCAGTATTTT.

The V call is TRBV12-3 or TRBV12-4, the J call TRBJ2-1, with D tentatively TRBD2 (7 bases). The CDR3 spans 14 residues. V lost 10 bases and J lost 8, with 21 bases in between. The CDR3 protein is CATSPGGPYYEQFF. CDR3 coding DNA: TGTGCCACTTCCCCCGGGGGGCCTTACTATGAGCAGTTCTTC.

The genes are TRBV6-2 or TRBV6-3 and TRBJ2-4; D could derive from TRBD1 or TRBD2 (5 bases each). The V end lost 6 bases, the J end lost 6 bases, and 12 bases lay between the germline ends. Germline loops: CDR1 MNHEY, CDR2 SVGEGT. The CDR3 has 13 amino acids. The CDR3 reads CASSLGPRNIQYF. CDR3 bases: TGTGCCAGCAGCCTGGGACCAAGAAACATTCAGTACTTC.